The sequence of this T cell receptor (beta chain) was determined in a study of T cells after yellow fever vaccination. TCRdb itself ran the 5' RACE reads through MiXCR, one entry per CDR3 protein. Of hundreds of thousands of distinct CDR3 sequences listed, about 15% are singletons. The clonotype was recovered from a man aged 18 to 30 who received the YFV17D yellow fever vaccine. Sequencing was performed on PBMCs, taken 5 days after the first yellow fever vaccination.

This chain's CDR3 is CASSLLRVGTEAFF. For the CDR3, the DNA is TGTGCCAGCAGTTTACTCAGGGTAGGGACTGAAGCTTTCTTT. The chain links TRBV28 to TRBJ1-1, with a tentative D call TRBD1 (5 bases). Trimming left V 2 bases short and J 5 bases short, with 12 bases between. This CDR3 has 14 amino acids. Looked up from germline, CDR1 is MDHEN and CDR2 is SYDVKM.